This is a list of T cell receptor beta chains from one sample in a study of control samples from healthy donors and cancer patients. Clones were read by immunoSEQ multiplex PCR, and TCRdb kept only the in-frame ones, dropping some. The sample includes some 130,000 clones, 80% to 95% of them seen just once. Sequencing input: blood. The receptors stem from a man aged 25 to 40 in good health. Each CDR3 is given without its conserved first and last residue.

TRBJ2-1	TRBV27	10	ASSLSWDEQF
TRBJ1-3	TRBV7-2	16	ASSLALDRVYSGNTIY
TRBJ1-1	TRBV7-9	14	ASSTPYRSMNTEAF
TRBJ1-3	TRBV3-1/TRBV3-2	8	ASSGNTIY
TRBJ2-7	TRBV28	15	ATETSLGQGSSYEQY
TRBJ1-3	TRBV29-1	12	SVDGSLSGNTIY
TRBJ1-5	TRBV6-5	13	ASSYPGQNNQPQH
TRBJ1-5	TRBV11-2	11	ASRGPINQPQH
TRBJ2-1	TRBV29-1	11	SAGYISYNEQF
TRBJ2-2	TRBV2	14	ASSAKRTGTAGELF
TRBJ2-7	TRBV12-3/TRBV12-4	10	ASSLGNYEQY
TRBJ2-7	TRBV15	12	ATSRTGPAYEQY
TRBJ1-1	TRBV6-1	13	ASREDRGLNTEAF
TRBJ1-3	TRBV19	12	ASRPDRAGNTIY
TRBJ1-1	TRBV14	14	ASSQVVGTMNTEAF
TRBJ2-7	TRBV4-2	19	ASSRGGPGLAGGPHTYEQY
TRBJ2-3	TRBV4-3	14	ASSQRIAGEVDTQY
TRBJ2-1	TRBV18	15	ASSPPTLPRAYNEQF
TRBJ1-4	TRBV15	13	ATSRAPGLNEKLF
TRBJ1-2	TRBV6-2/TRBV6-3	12	ASSWGYRVEGYT
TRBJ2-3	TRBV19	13	ASSYSSVSTDTQY
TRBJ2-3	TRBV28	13	ASSSTGTGDHTQY
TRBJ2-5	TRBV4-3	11	ASSQDSQGTQY
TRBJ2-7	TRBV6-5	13	ASSYSAASSYEQY
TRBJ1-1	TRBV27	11	ASSFYRNTEAF
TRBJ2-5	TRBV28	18	ASSFRGTDGLAGLQETQY
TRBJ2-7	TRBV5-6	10	ASSFGTTGQY
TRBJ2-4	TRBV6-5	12	ATLAGGTKNIQY
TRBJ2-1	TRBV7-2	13	ASSPPGLNGNEQF
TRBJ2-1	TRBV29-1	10	SVADGRAEQF
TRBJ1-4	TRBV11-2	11	ASSLWSDEKLF
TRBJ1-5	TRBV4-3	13	ASSQDLGVTQPQH
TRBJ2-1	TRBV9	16	ASSVVGSGTGGYNEQF
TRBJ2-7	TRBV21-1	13	ATSNGRAASYEQY
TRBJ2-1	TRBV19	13	ASHPGELGYNEQF
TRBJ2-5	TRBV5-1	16	ASSKSVGQGKGQETQY
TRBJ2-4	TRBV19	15	ASTQRFAGPAKNIQY
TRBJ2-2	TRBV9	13	ASSVGPAYTGELF
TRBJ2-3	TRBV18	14	ASSPWEGAASATQY
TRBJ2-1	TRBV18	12	ASSPWTGENEQF
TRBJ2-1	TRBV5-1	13	ASSAGTGGGNEQF
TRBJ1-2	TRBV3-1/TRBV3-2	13	ASSQAGTRGHGYT
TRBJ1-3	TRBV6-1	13	ASSEVGRVGNTIY
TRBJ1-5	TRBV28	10	ASSYVIQPQH
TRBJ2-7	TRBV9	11	ASSVGWGAEQY
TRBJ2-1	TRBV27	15	ASSLGGSTRLSNEQF
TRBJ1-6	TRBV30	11	AWTLSGNSPLH
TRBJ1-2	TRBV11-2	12	ASSWGRGGYGYT
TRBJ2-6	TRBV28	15	ASSPHLGDAGANVLT
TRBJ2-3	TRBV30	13	AWSVGYRAEDTQY
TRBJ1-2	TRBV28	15	ASSTSTAPRANYGYT
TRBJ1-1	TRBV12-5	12	ASGLLSMNTEAF
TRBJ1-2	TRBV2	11	ASSEIGGYGYT
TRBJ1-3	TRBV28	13	ASRDRRGIRNTIY
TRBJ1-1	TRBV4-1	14	ASSPGGRARNTEAF
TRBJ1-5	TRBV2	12	ASSPTGGNQPQH
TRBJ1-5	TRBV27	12	ASSGAAAGQPQH
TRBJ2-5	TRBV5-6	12	ASSFDLARGTQY
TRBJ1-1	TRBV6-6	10	ASRDQLAEAF